This T cell receptor beta chain originates from a study of blood T cell repertoires in COVID-19. The CDR3 spans 14 residues. V lost 1 base to trimming and J lost 13 bases; unmatched junction nucleotides: 5. CDR1 SEHNR and CDR2 FQNEAQ come from the germline V gene (reference sequence). Per the study methods: Amplification with reference gene primers provided the estimates of nucleated cell counts. Sequenced by immunoSEQ multiplex PCR; TCRdb stores in-frame clones only, minus some. The DNA was the basis for D and trimming; V, J and clone size are from that table. The table has 500,000 to 600,000 clones, about 88% seen once.

The sequence came from a woman between 50 and 59 years old with COVID-19, enrolled during active disease. The sequenced sample consisted of peripheral blood. This sequence joins TRBV7-9 and TRBJ2-2, with TRBD2 matching 11 bases. This chain's CDR3 is CASSLGGTSGRLFF. CDR3 in DNA: TGTGCCAGCAGCTTAGGCGGGACTAGCGGTAGGCTGTTTTTT.